This TCR beta chain came from a study of vaccination effects on CD4 cells after COVID-19. A word on this clone: Its cognate antigen is unknown.

Antigen-specific CD4+ T cells were expanded with viral peptide pools in the ViraFEST assay before sequencing. Isolating CD4+ T cells followed about 11 days of culture. Participants completed two doses of the BNT162b2 or mRNA-1273 vaccine. Cultures got half-medium changes with IL-2 on days 3 and 7. CDR1 MNHEY and CDR2 SVGAGI come from the germline V gene. This CDR3 has 14 residues. Trimming removed 0 bases at V and 2 bases at J, with 7 bases between. Measured with immunoSEQ multiplex PCR; TCRdb has only the in-frame clones, and not every one. The top ten clones hold 7% to 10% of a sample with tens of thousands of clones, roughly three quarters of them seen once.

The chain carries TRBV6-5 and TRBJ1-1; D gene uncertain. The sample here was CD4+ T cells from PBMCs cultured with HCoV-229E spike peptides, taken after COVID-19 vaccination. The TCR sequence derives from a human donor who received a COVID-19 vaccine. The DNA of the CDR3 is TGTGCCAGCAGTTACTCCCGGGTTAACACTGAAGCTTTCTTT. Translation: CASSYSRVNTEAFF.